This T cell receptor beta chain was sequenced for a study of T cell responses to AZD1222 COVID-19 vaccine. Points from the study as a whole: Possibly, clonal diversity was underestimated; donors were largely white British and included more females.

Repertoires were generated with immunoSEQ multiplex PCR, while TCRdb's copy carries only in-frame clones and drops some. The repertoire has fewer than 100,000 clones, more than 70% of them found once; the top ten carry approximately 21%. Remarks on this clone: Its antigen remains unknown.

Germline-derived CDR1 and CDR2 are KGHSH and LQKENI. V was clipped by 3 bases and J by 4 bases, with 12 bases between them. The CDR3 contains 14 residues. This chain connects TRBV18 to TRBJ1-1, with D tentatively TRBD1 (6 bases). The sequencing used peripheral blood, collected on day 0 of AZD1222 vaccination. The receptor's source is an adult in good health. The CDR3, as DNA: TGTGCCAGCTCACCGACAGGAGGGAGCACTGAAGCTTTCTTT. Translated: CASSPTGGSTEAFF.